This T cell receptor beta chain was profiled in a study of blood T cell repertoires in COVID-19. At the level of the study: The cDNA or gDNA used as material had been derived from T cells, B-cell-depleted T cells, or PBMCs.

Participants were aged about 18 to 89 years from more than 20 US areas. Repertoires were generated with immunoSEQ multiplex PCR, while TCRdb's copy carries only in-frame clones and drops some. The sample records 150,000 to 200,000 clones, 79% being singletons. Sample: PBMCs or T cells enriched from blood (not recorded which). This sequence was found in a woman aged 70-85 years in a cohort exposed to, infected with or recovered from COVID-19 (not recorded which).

The CDR3, as DNA: TGTGCCAGCAGTGACAGGGTTCTGAGCAATCAGCCCCAGCATTTT. It codes for CASSDRVLSNQPQHF. The rearrangement joins TRBV2 to TRBJ1-5; a possible D gene is TRBD1 (5 bases). Germline V gene data show CDR1 as SNHLY and CDR2 as FYNNEI. The ends were cut back, 3 bases at V and 1 base at J, with 10 bases in the middle. There are 15 residues in the CDR3. Full variable domain (outside the CDR3, taken from reference TRBV2 and TRBJ1-5): EPEVTQTPSHQVTQMGQEVILRCVPISNHLYFYWYRQILGQKVEFLVSFYNNEISEKSEIFDDQFSVERPDGSNFTLKIRSTKLEDSAMYFCASSDRVLSNQPQHFGDGTRLSIL.